The clone carrying this T cell receptor beta chain was counted at least ten times. What it binds is unknown. The entry originates in a study of early T cells in non-severe SARS-CoV-2 infection. Findings and caveats of the study: The VDJdb matching leaned toward anti-spike CD8 responses and overlooked private and CD4 specificities.

Attachment of unique molecular identifiers was made to individual cDNA molecules. From the 5' RACE reads, TCRdb called clonotypes with MiXCR, one entry per CDR3 protein. The table records 55,000 to 65,000 distinct CDR3 sequences, more than 8.5% of them present only once. This TCR was recovered from an adult who was a healthcare worker with PCR-confirmed SARS-CoV-2 infection or an uninfected control (not recorded which). The sequenced sample consisted of whole blood.

CDR3 DNA: TGTGCCAGCAGTAAAGGGCGGAGGAGCACAGATACGCAGTATTTT. Protein: CASSKGRRSTDTQYF. This sequence joins TRBV6-1 and TRBJ2-3; D perhaps matches TRBD2 (5 bases). This CDR3 is built from 15 residues. V shed 5 bases and J shed 0 bases, with 12 bases lying between them. Per the germline V gene, CDR1 is MNHNS and CDR2 is SASEGT.